This T cell receptor (beta chain) was recovered during a study of T cell changes during pregnancy in multiple sclerosis. CDR3 size: 13 residues. From germline, CDR1 is LGHNT and CDR2 FRNRAP. The V end was cut by 3 bases, the J end by 0 bases, with 6 bases between. TCRdb keeps only in-frame clones here, not all; method: immunoSEQ multiplex PCR. Of some 100,000 clones in the sample, approximately 90% are singletons; the top ten hold 1.9%. This clone was seen only once. The sample consisted of peripheral blood, taken after pregnancy. The sequence derives from a female donor with multiple sclerosis, enrolled in a pregnancy study. The chain employs TRBV12-5 and TRBJ2-7; the D is unclear. The CDR3 sequence is CASGFGHSYEQYF. The CDR3 nucleotides are TGTGCTAGTGGTTTTGGGCACTCCTACGAGCAGTACTTC. Full variable domain (missing parts from reference TRBV12-5 and TRBJ2-7): DARVTQTPRHKVTEMGQEVTMRCQPILGHNTVFWYRQTMMQGLELLAYFRNRAPLDDSGMPKDRFSAEMPDATLATLKIQPSEPRDSAVYFCASGFGHSYEQYFGPGTRLTVT.